These 29 T cell receptor beta chains were all obtained from the same sample, sequenced in a study of blood T cells in healthy people across ages. For the second PCR, which ran for about 7 to 12 cycles, a sample-barcoded 5' primer and a J-beta primer mix were used. TCRdb recomputed calls from the 5' RACE reads with MiXCR, one row per CDR3 protein. The repertoire includes roughly 640,000 distinct CDR3 sequences, approximately 30% of them detected once, and around 16% sits in the top ten. The sample taken for sequencing was blood. The receptors originated from a woman at least 80 years old in good health.

Of note for this clonotype: A much larger clone sits a single nucleotide away, making a read error possible. V usage is TRBV2 and J usage is TRBJ1-1, with D tentatively TRBD1 (5 bases). The CDR3 length is 13 residues. Germline assignment: CDR1 SNHLY and CDR2 FYNNEI. The CDR3 DNA reads as TGTCCCAGTGATTTCCGGGGGACCGGAGAAGCTTTCTTT. Translated: CPSDFRGTGEAFF.

This clonotype was detected ten times or more. This sequence joins TRBV4-2 and TRBJ1-2; 11 bases fit TRBD1. V gave up 1 base and J gave up 3 bases; unmatched junction bases: 1. CDR3 length: 15 residues. The germline gives CDR1 LGHNA, CDR2 YNFKEQ. The CDR3 DNA reads TGTGCCAGCAGCCAAGGGACAGGGGGCGACTATGGCTACACCTTC. This sequence encodes CASSQGTGGDYGYTF.

This clonotype has just a few counts. This chain links TRBV6-1 with TRBJ2-2; D perhaps matches TRBD1 (6 bases). CDR1 is MNHNS and CDR2 is SASEGT in the germline V gene. This CDR3 region has 15 residues. V lost 6 bases to trimming and J lost 0 bases, with 11 bases between them. The CDR3 sequence is CASSAGASNTGELFF. The CDR3 DNA reads TGTGCCAGCAGCGCAGGGGCGTCGAACACCGGGGAGCTGTTTTTT.

The sample holds a few counts of this clonotype. The chain recombines TRBV27 with TRBJ1-1; TRBD1 agrees at 12 bases. Germline V gene sequence: CDR1 MNHEY, CDR2 SMNVEV (reference sequence). The trim removed 5 bases at V and 1 base at J, leaving 5 bases unmatched. The CDR3 is 16 residues long. The CDR3 bases are TGTGCCAGCAGTAAACCGGGACAGGGGGCGAACACTGAAGCTTTCTTT. Translating it yields CASSKPGQGANTEAFF.

The chain carries TRBV18 and TRBJ1-1; D is ambiguous. V lost 6 bases, J lost 4 bases, and 18 bases lay in between. The CDR3 contains 15 residues. Germline V CDR1 and CDR2: KGHSH, LQKENI. CDR3 DNA: TGTGCCAGCTCCTCCCCGGGGAGGGTAATCACTGAAGCTTTCTTT. It encodes CASSSPGRVITEAFF.

This clonotype was detected many times. The chain recombines TRBV4-3 with TRBJ2-5, with 15 positions matching TRBD2. V lost 0 bases and J lost 2; bases outside the gene matches: 4. Germline V gene lookup returns CDR1 LGHNA and CDR2 YSLEER. There are 18 residues in the CDR3. In DNA, the CDR3 is TGCGCCAGCAGCCAAGAGATGGGGACTAGCGGGGGGCAAGAGACCCAGTACTTC. Its protein product is CASSQEMGTSGGQETQYF.

This clonotype was counted at least ten times. This chain connects TRBV7-7 to TRBJ2-1; 8 nucleotides align to TRBD2. The CDR3 has 14 amino acids. Trimming took 5 bases from V and 9 from J; bases not matched to a gene: 9. Germline V lookup: CDR1 SSHAT, CDR2 FNYEAQ (reference sequence). CDR3 sequence: CASSTQAGETEQFF. CDR3 in DNA: TGTGCCAGCAGCACCCAAGCGGGGGAAACTGAGCAGTTCTTC.

This clonotype was picked up a small number of times. The rearrangement joins TRBV5-8 to TRBJ2-1, with 9 bases lining up with TRBD2. This CDR3 contains 14 residues. J was trimmed by 10 bases and V by 2 bases; bases with no gene match: 7. Germline V gene sequence: CDR1 SGHTS, CDR2 YDEGEE. DNA of the CDR3: TGTGCCAGCAGCTTTCGCGGGGGGGTCCCCGAGCAGTTCTTC. Translated, it gives CASSFRGGVPEQFF.

To note about this clonotype: A read error may be the cause here, since a much bigger clone is one base away. The chain employs TRBV27 and TRBJ1-6; D unclear. CDR1 is MNHEY, CDR2 SMNVEV, per germline (reference sequence). There are 15 residues in the CDR3. CDR3 region: CASSPSPIRREPRHF. Written as DNA, the CDR3 is TGTGCCAGCAGTCCCTCGCCGATCCGCCGGGAACCCCGCCACTTT.

This clonotype was found many times. V and J are TRBV5-1 and TRBJ1-1, with no clear D. Between the trimmed V and J ends, which lost 3 bases and 3 bases, there was a span of 6 bases. Germline values: CDR1 SGHRS, CDR2 YFSETQ. CDR3 size: 12 residues. CDR3 residues: CASSYGDTEAFF. In DNA, the CDR3 is TGCGCCAGCAGCTATGGGGACACTGAAGCTTTCTTT.

V usage is TRBV5-6 and J usage is TRBJ2-3; 9 positions match TRBD1. Germline CDR1 and CDR2: SGHDT and YYEEEE. The J segment lost 5 bases and the V segment lost 4 bases, leaving 17 bases of the junction unmatched. This CDR3 comprises 18 residues. The CDR3 sequence: CASSPGQGPLVTRDTQYF. CDR3 nucleotides: TGTGCCAGCAGCCCGGGACAGGGTCCGTTGGTAACCCGAGATACGCAGTATTTT.

This clonotype occurred many times. V gene TRBV2 combines with J gene TRBJ2-6, with D tentatively TRBD2 (7 bases). The CDR3 is 16 amino acids. Looked up from germline, CDR1 is SNHLY and CDR2 is FYNNEI. Deletions cut 7 bases from V and 2 bases from J, with 15 bases between. The CDR3 coding sequence is TGTGCCAGCAAATCAATAGGGGGGGCTGGGGCCAACGTCCTGACTTTC. This codes for CASKSIGGAGANVLTF.

This clonotype appeared many times. This rearrangement joins TRBV7-6 to TRBJ1-5; 12 bases fit TRBD1. This CDR3 region has 15 residues. The germline V gene encodes CDR1 SGHVS and CDR2 FNYEAQ. With V trimmed by 5 bases and J by 7 bases, 6 bases remained unmatched. The CDR3 sequence is CASSLGTGGRQPQHF. CDR3 bases: TGTGCCAGCAGCCTTGGGACAGGGGGCAGACAGCCCCAGCATTTT.

The sample holds many counts of this clonotype. This chain connects TRBV9 to TRBJ2-3; 8 bases align to TRBD1. Germline CDR1 and CDR2: SGDLS and YYNGEE. V shed 0 bases, J shed 6 bases, and the junction held 6 bases outside the gene matches. The CDR3 is made up of 15 amino acids. Here the CDR3 DNA reads TGTGCCAGCAGCGTAGCAGGGGGCGCAGTGGATACGCAGTATTTT. Encoded protein: CASSVAGGAVDTQYF.

A few counts support this clonotype. This sequence may be a read error, since a much larger clone differs from it by one base. The chain has TRBV7-2 and TRBJ2-5, with 11 bases that match TRBD1. Germline CDR1 reads SGHTA; CDR2 reads FQGNSA. The CDR3 contains 15 residues. Unmatched junction bases numbered 13, after V lost 5 bases and J lost 11 bases. CDR3 nucleotide sequence: TGTGCCAGCAGCGTTGGACAGGGGGCGATGAATGAGCAGTACTTC. This encodes CASSVGQGAMNEQYF. The whole variable domain, filled in from reference TRBV7-2 and TRBJ2-5, reads GAGVSQSPSNKVTEKGKDVELRCDPISGHTALYWYRQSLGQGLEFLIYFQGNSAPDKSGLPSDRFSAERTGGSVSTLTIQRTQQEDSAVYLCASSVGQGAMNEQYFGPGTRLLVL.

Of note for this clonotype: A read error may explain this, as a much larger clone is one base away. The rearrangement links TRBV4-1 to TRBJ2-5; D assignment may be TRBD1 or TRBD2 (5 bases each). V lost 4 bases and J 11 bases, leaving 29 bases between the germline ends. The CDR3 runs to 17 residues. CDR1 and CDR2 (germline): MGHRA, YSYEKL. CDR3 protein: CASSPDDRDWGENEQYF. CDR3 nucleotides: TGCGCCAGCAGCCCAGACGACCGGGATTGGGGCGAGAATGAGCAGTACTTC.

Ten or more counts support this clonotype. The rearrangement links TRBV7-9 to TRBJ2-7; D uncertain. Trimming stripped 8 bases from V and 1 base from J, with 15 bases between. The CDR3 is made up of 14 amino acids. Germline V gives CDR1 SEHNR, CDR2 FQNEAQ (reference sequence). The CDR3 region has the DNA TGTGCCAGCGCGCCCGGCGATGGTTCCTACGAGCAGTACTTC. It is translated as CASAPGDGSYEQYF.

In its sample, this clonotype was seen many times. The V call is TRBV7-8, the J call TRBJ1-2, with D unresolved. Trimming pared 2 bases from V and 4 bases from J, leaving 11 bases between. Germline values: CDR1 SGHVS, CDR2 FQNEAQ. CDR3 length: 14 amino acids. CDR3 region: CASSLPGMLYGYTF. Here the CDR3 DNA reads TGTGCCAGCAGCTTACCCGGGATGCTCTATGGCTACACCTTC.

The V call is TRBV2, the J call TRBJ1-6; perhaps TRBD1 as D (6 bases). The germline V gene has CDR1 SNHLY and CDR2 FYNNEI. The CDR3 contains 15 residues. V lost 5 bases and J 6 bases, leaving 14 bases between the germline ends. CDR3 nucleotide sequence: TGTGCCAGCAGTATGACAGGTGGTTCTAATTCACCCCTCCACTTT. This codes for CASSMTGGSNSPLHF.

This clonotype has a count of ten or more. The chain has TRBV5-1 and TRBJ2-1; TRBD1 matches 7 bases. The CDR3 totals 13 residues. The germline CDR1 and CDR2 sequences are SGHRS and YFSETQ. After removal of 2 bases from V and 6 bases from J, the junction contained 2 bases not matched to a gene. This chain's CDR3 is CASSFRTGNEQFF. The DNA of the CDR3 is TGCGCCAGCAGCTTCCGGACAGGCAATGAGCAGTTCTTC.

To note about this clonotype: With a much larger clone just one base away, this may be a read error. V usage is TRBV6-2 or TRBV6-3 and J usage is TRBJ2-7; D is unclear. The ends were cut back, 6 bases at V and 1 base at J, with 7 bases in the middle. This CDR3 region has 12 residues. CDR1 and CDR2 (germline): MNHEY, SVGEGT. The CDR3 loop is CASRVASYEQYF. In DNA form, the CDR3 reads TGTGCCAGCAGGGTGGCATCCTACGAGCAGTACTTC.

Points on this clonotype: Sequence at one end of the junction differs from germline and may be a read error. The rearrangement uses TRBV20-1 and TRBJ2-6, with a weak D call TRBD2 (6 bases). CDR1 DFQATT and CDR2 SNEGSKA come from the germline V gene (reference sequence). The CDR3 contains 12 residues. The CDR3 sequence: CSGGAGANVQTF. CDR3 bases: TGCAGCGGCGGGGCTGGGGCGAACGTCCAGACTTTC.

The chain employs TRBV28 and TRBJ2-3; unclear D gene. Trimming took 6 bases from V and 0 from J, leaving 13 bases between them. CDR3 length equals 15 residues. Germline CDR1 MDHEN, CDR2 SYDVKM. CDR3 coding DNA: TGTGCCAGCAGCCGGTGGCAGAAGAGCACAGATACGCAGTATTTT. Protein sequence: CASSRWQKSTDTQYF.

This clonotype was counted ten times or more. This chain joins TRBV18 and TRBJ2-7; TRBD1 matches 8 bases. The germline gives CDR1 KGHSH, CDR2 LQKENI. CDR3 length equals 14 residues. With 0 bases clipped from V and 10 bases from J, the junction kept 8 bases outside the gene matches. The CDR3 DNA is TGTGCCAGCTCACCACCGGGACAGGCCAAGGCTCAGTACTTC. It specifies CASSPPGQAKAQYF.

This clonotype has just a few counts. V is TRBV5-1 and J is TRBJ1-6; D remains unclear. V lost 6 bases to trimming and J lost 7 bases, with 8 bases between them. Per the germline V gene, CDR1 is SGHRS and CDR2 is YFSETQ. This CDR3 spans 12 amino acids. CDR3 in DNA: TGCGCCAGCACGAGTGGAAATTCACCCCTCCACTTT. This gives the protein CASTSGNSPLHF.

J is TRBJ2-7 and V is TRBV7-3; D ambiguous. Germline V lookup: CDR1 SGHTA, CDR2 FQGTGA. V lost 1 base and J 6 bases, leaving 10 bases between the germline ends. The CDR3 covers 13 residues. CDR3 sequence: CASSLSKGGEQYF. The CDR3 nucleotides are TGTGCCAGCAGCTTAAGTAAGGGTGGCGAGCAGTACTTC.

Details on this clonotype: At one end, the junction sequence differs from germline, possibly due to a read error. This chain links TRBV2 with TRBJ1-6; D perhaps matches TRBD1 (6 bases). The germline gives CDR1 SNHLY, CDR2 FYNNEI. The CDR3 is 14 residues long. The CDR3 region has the DNA TGTGCCAGCAGCTCCACAGGGTTTATGTCACCCCCCCACTTT. It specifies CASSSTGFMSPPHF.

This clonotype was counted many times. The chain carries TRBV20-1 and TRBJ1-4, with D perhaps TRBD1 (6 bases). The CDR3 is 13 amino acids. V was clipped by 3 bases and J by 7 bases, with 12 bases between them. Germline V gives CDR1 DFQATT, CDR2 SNEGSKA (reference sequence). The CDR3 loop is CSASPGQSEKLFF. In DNA form, the CDR3 reads TGCAGTGCTAGTCCAGGACAGTCTGAAAAACTGTTTTTT.

Concerning this clonotype itself: Here the CDR3 omits its conserved ending phenylalanine or tryptophan, so a read error is the likely source. The chain carries TRBV5-4 and TRBJ2-1; perhaps TRBD2 as D (6 bases). Per germline, CDR1 SGHNT and CDR2 YYREEE (reference sequence). V was trimmed by 0 bases and J by 6 bases, leaving 16 bases between them. The CDR3 runs to 16 residues. CDR3 sequence reads: CASSLESVVGGNEQFV. CDR3 sequence (DNA): TGTGCCAGCAGCTTGGAGTCGGTCGTGGGGGGCAATGAGCAGTTCGTC.